This TCR beta chain was obtained from a study of shared clonotypes between healthy human individuals. Study as a whole: There were three CD4 naive, three CD4 memory, two CD8 naive and one CD8 memory plates per donor.

The length of the CDR3 is 11 residues. The V and J ends lost 8 bases and 5 bases respectively, with 6 bases between them. Germline assignment: CDR1 SGHAT and CDR2 FQNNGV. Naive CD8 populations comprised CD45RO-negative cells positively selected for CCR7, excluding terminally differentiated effector memory CD45RA+ cells. Produced via immunoSEQ multiplex PCR; TCRdb's table is partial and in-frame only. The sample records over 2 million clones, approximately 95% being singletons. Sequenced input: naive CD8+ T cells sorted from blood. The clonotype was recovered from a man in his late teens or twenties in good health. This chain links TRBV11-2 with TRBJ2-2; D is ambiguous. CDR3 residues: CASLGTGELFF. The DNA of the CDR3 is TGTGCCAGCCTAGGTACCGGGGAGCTGTTTTTT.